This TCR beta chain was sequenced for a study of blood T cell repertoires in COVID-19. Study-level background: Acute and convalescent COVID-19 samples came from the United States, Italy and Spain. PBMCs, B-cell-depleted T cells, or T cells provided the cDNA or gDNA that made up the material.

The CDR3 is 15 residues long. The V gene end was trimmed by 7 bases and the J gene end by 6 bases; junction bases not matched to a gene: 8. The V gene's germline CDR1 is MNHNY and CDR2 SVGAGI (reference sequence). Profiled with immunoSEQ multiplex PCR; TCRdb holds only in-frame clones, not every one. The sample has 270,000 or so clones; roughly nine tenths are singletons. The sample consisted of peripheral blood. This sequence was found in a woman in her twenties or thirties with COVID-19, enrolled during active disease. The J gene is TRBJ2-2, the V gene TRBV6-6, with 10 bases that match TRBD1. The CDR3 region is CASTKGQGRPGELFF. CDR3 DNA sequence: TGTGCCAGCACCAAGGGACAGGGGCGTCCCGGGGAGCTGTTTTTT.